This T cell receptor beta chain was retrieved from a study of PD-1 blockade in classical Hodgkin lymphoma. Assay used: immunoSEQ multiplex PCR; TCRdb lists only in-frame clones, some missing. Among around 40,000 clones listed, around 80% were seen once. Each patient's relapse followed autologous stem cell transplantation, and brentuximab vedotin exposure varied. Sequenced material: peripheral blood mononuclear cells (PBMCs), taken at baseline. This TCR was sampled from a human donor with classical Hodgkin lymphoma.

The CDR3 protein is CASSRTGAGELFF. The CDR3 nucleotides read TGTGCCAGCAGTCGTACAGGGGCCGGGGAGCTGTTTTTT. This chain links TRBV6-5 with TRBJ2-2, with TRBD1 matching over 7 bases. Germline values: CDR1 MNHEY, CDR2 SVGAGI. Unmatched junction bases numbered 3, after V lost 5 bases and J lost 6 bases. The CDR3 has 13 amino acids.